This entry is about one TCR beta chain. Its specificity is not known. Germline CDR1 and CDR2: SNHLY and FYNNEI. V was cut by 1 base and J by 7 bases, with 8 bases left in between. The CDR3 runs to 13 residues. This entry comes from a study of siplizumab effects on memory and regulatory T cells. Study findings and constraints: Siplizumab led to significantly less abundant alloreactive sequences that could be traced back to unstimulated CD4+ memory cells. The study found naive T cells seemingly more diverse than memory cells and seemingly major alloresponse contributors.

Approximately 10^5 TCR templates underwent assay in every sample. Clones were sequenced by immunoSEQ multiplex PCR, and TCRdb holds only the in-frame ones, with some missing. The sample includes approximately 120,000 clones, about 94% of them seen just once. The specimen was non-Treg CD4+ T cells sorted from blood. This receptor was taken from a human donor in good health. V and J are TRBV2 and TRBJ1-5; D is ambiguous. The chain's CDR3 is CASSEGRVQPQHF. As DNA, the CDR3 is TGTGCCAGCAGTGAAGGTAGGGTCCAGCCCCAGCATTTT.